The present entry profiles one T cell receptor beta chain with its context. V lost 3 bases to trimming and J lost 3 bases, with 7 bases between them. Germline V gene data show CDR1 as LNHDA and CDR2 as SQIVND (reference sequence). CDR3 length: 13 amino acids. The method was immunoSEQ multiplex PCR; TCRdb's version includes in-frame clones alone and lacks a portion of them. This table has approximately 120,000 clones, around 86% appearing once. These data are taken from a study of blood T cell repertoires in COVID-19. Background on the study: From T cells, B-cell-depleted T cells, or PBMCs came the material, which was cDNA or gDNA.

This clonotype was sampled from a man younger than 45 who had recovered from COVID-19. Sequencing used PBMCs or T cells enriched from blood (not recorded which). This chain joins TRBV19 and TRBJ2-3; unclear D gene. CDR3: CASSILGTDTQYF. CDR3 coding DNA: TGTGCCAGTAGTATTCTCGGGACAGATACGCAGTATTTT.